Following are 21 T cell receptor beta chains from one sample sequenced in a study of cytomegalovirus exposure and HLA in healthy donors (dated by TCRdb to the late 2010s). Library preparation employed the immunoSEQ multiplex PCR assay. For the multiplex PCR, a mixture combining 60 forward primers for TCR Vbeta segments and 13 reverse primers for TCR Jbeta segments was used. What TCRdb holds here is the immuneACCESS table cut down to in-frame rearrangements. Part of the clones is not present; checked against another copy, under half of the missing clones reflect an unresolved V gene, and the others are unexplained. The sample table holds roughly 140,000 clones, of which around 72% were seen once. The top ten constitute approximately 2% of the sample. Sequencing input: PBMCs. Receptor source: a man aged 35-49 years in good health and CMV-seronegative.

This chain uses TRBV29-1 with TRBJ2-7, with 8 bases lining up with TRBD1. Germline CDR1 reads SQVTM; CDR2 reads ANQGSEA. V shed 0 bases and J 7 bases; nucleotides not matched to a gene: 17. The CDR3 loop spans 17 amino acids. CDR3 loop: CSVEEGDRDRGFGEQYF. As DNA, the CDR3 is TGCAGCGTTGAAGAGGGGGACCGAGACAGGGGATTTGGGGAGCAGTACTTC.

V is TRBV2 and J is TRBJ2-3, with D unclear. This CDR3 region has 14 residues. Germline assignment: CDR1 SNHLY and CDR2 FYNNEI. The germline V and J ends were trimmed by 6 bases and 3 bases, with 13 bases remaining between them. Written as DNA, the CDR3 is TGTGCCAGCAGCCCTAGAGTGGAAACAGATACGCAGTATTTT. Translation: CASSPRVETDTQYF.

The sample holds a few counts of this clone. The chain uses TRBV7-9 and TRBJ1-1; 8 positions agree with TRBD1. The CDR3 has 15 residues. Germline V gene data show CDR1 as SEHNR and CDR2 as FQNEAQ (reference sequence). Unmatched junction bases numbered 6, after V lost 5 bases and J lost 1 base. The CDR3 loop reads CASSGPGTGNTEAFF. CDR3 coding DNA: TGTGCCAGCAGCGGACCCGGGACAGGGAACACTGAAGCTTTCTTT. The variable domain in full, completed from reference TRBV7-9 and TRBJ1-1, reads DTGVSQNPRHKITKRGQNVTFRCDPISEHNRLYWYRQTLGQGPEFLTYFQNEAQLEKSRLLSDRFSAERPKGSFSTLEIQRTEQGDSAMYLCASSGPGTGNTEAFFGQGTRLTVV.

This clone was detected only a few times. The chain employs TRBV19 and TRBJ1-5; possibly TRBD1 for D (5 bases). The CDR3 runs to 13 residues. Trimming removed 3 bases from V and 7 bases from J, with 10 bases in between. Per the germline V gene, CDR1 is LNHDA and CDR2 is SQIVND (reference sequence). This CDR3 is CASSIQGRQPQHF. CDR3 DNA sequence: TGTGCCAGTAGTATCCAGGGAAGGCAGCCCCAGCATTTT.

This chain links TRBV7-7 with TRBJ2-2; D is uncertain. Trimming shortened V by 2 bases and J by 5 bases, and 6 bases separated the two germline ends. CDR3 length equals 13 residues. Per germline, CDR1 SSHAT and CDR2 FNYEAQ (reference sequence). The DNA for the CDR3 is TGTGCCAGCAGCTTATCGGTGACCGGGGAGCTGTTTTTT. As protein: CASSLSVTGELFF.

In its sample, this clone was seen a few times. The chain uses TRBV9 and TRBJ1-2; D is unresolved. The V end lost 5 bases, the J end lost 7 bases, and 12 bases lay between the germline ends. CDR3 length: 12 amino acids. Germline CDR1 reads SGDLS; CDR2 reads YYNGEE. As DNA, the CDR3 is TGTGCCAGCAGGGGAGCGGGAGGTGGCTACACCTTC. Protein product: CASRGAGGGYTF.

This chain connects TRBV5-4 to TRBJ1-1; no reliable D call. The CDR3 loop spans 11 amino acids. The V end was cut by 5 bases, the J end by 10 bases, with 12 bases between. Germline-derived CDR1 and CDR2 are SGHNT and YYREEE (reference sequence). CDR3: CASSNSLGAFF. Written as DNA, the CDR3 is TGTGCCAGCAGTAACAGCCTCGGAGCTTTCTTT. Full variable domain (rest looked up from reference TRBV5-4 and TRBJ1-1): ETGVTQSPTHLIKTRGQQVTLRCSSQSGHNTVSWYQQALGQGPQFIFQYYREEENGRGNFPPRFSGLQFPNYSSELNVNALELDDSALYLCASSNSLGAFFGQGTRLTVV.

V and J are TRBV19 and TRBJ2-2; 11 bases match TRBD2. The V gene's germline CDR1 is LNHDA and CDR2 SQIVND (reference sequence). The CDR3 extends over 16 amino acids. V lost 3 bases to trimming and J lost 1 base; unmatched junction nucleotides: 1. The CDR3 DNA sequence: TGTGCCAGTAGTATTAGCGGGAGGGGGAACACCGGGGAGCTGTTTTTT. This sequence encodes CASSISGRGNTGELFF. Based on the CDR3 plus reference TRBV19 and TRBJ2-2, the full variable domain is DGGITQSPKYLFRKEGQNVTLSCEQNLNHDAMYWYRQDPGQGLRLIYYSQIVNDFQKGDIAEGYSVSREKKESFPLTVTSAQKNPTAFYLCASSISGRGNTGELFFGEGSRLTVL.

This clone has a single count. The rearrangement links TRBV30 to TRBJ2-7; D is unclear. The CDR3 extends over 13 amino acids. Trimming cost V 0 bases and J 3 bases, with 9 bases left between them. CDR1 and CDR2 (germline): GTSNPN, SVGIG (reference sequence). The CDR3 coding sequence is TGTGCCTGGAGTGTTTCTTTATACTACGAGCAGTACTTC. Its protein product is CAWSVSLYYEQYF.

This clone was recorded a few times. The rearrangement links TRBV10-3 to TRBJ1-6, with D maybe TRBD1 (5 bases). V was clipped by 5 bases and J by 9 bases, with 17 bases between them. The CDR3 totals 15 residues. CDR1 is ENHRY, CDR2 SYGVKD, per germline. The CDR3 region is CAISSRATSGSPLHF. The CDR3 DNA follows: TGTGCCATCAGTTCCAGGGCAACCTCGGGTTCACCCCTCCACTTT.

This chain uses TRBV7-9 with TRBJ2-1; the D gene is possibly TRBD2 (6 bases). Looked up from germline, CDR1 is SEHNR and CDR2 is FQNEAQ (reference sequence). The CDR3 extends over 17 amino acids. V gave up 3 bases and J gave up 0 bases, with 15 bases separating them. This chain's CDR3 is CASSLPSGFSSYNEQFF. As DNA, the CDR3 is TGTGCCAGCAGCTTGCCGAGCGGGTTCAGCTCCTACAATGAGCAGTTCTTC.

The chain joins TRBV27 to TRBJ2-7; 8 positions agree with TRBD1. Looked up from germline, CDR1 is MNHEY and CDR2 is SMNVEV (reference sequence). V gave up 5 bases and J gave up 2 bases; unmatched junction bases: 5. The CDR3 totals 14 residues. This chain's CDR3 is CASSKDRVAYEQYF. Here the CDR3 DNA reads TGTGCCAGCAGTAAGGACAGGGTAGCCTACGAGCAGTACTTC.

The rearrangement uses TRBV5-1 and TRBJ2-1, with a possible D match to TRBD1 (6 bases). The ends were cut back, 0 bases at V and 7 bases at J, with 14 bases in the middle. CDR3 size: 15 residues. The V gene's germline CDR1 is SGHRS and CDR2 YFSETQ. This CDR3 is CASSLVGAPRNEQFF. For the CDR3, the DNA is TGCGCCAGCAGCTTGGTGGGGGCCCCGAGAAATGAGCAGTTCTTC.

The V and J genes are TRBV15 and TRBJ1-2; D may be TRBD1 (6 bases). The V gene lost 0 bases and the J gene lost 7 bases, with 12 bases spanning the gap. The CDR3 is 14 residues long. CDR1 and CDR2 (germline): LNHNV, YYDKDF (reference sequence). CDR3 sequence: CATSRDLGGLGYTF. The CDR3 nucleotides are TGTGCCACCAGCAGAGATTTGGGGGGGCTTGGCTACACCTTC.

This clone showed up just once. The gene calls are TRBV19 and TRBJ1-5; D unresolved. The length of the CDR3 is 14 residues. Germline-derived CDR1 and CDR2 are LNHDA and SQIVND (reference sequence). Trimming stripped 3 bases from V and 3 bases from J, with 9 bases between. The CDR3 DNA reads as TGTGCCAGTAGTATTGTCGCGAACAATCAGCCCCAGCATTTT. Translation gives CASSIVANNQPQHF.

V is TRBV6-5 and J is TRBJ1-4, with a possible D match to TRBD1 (6 bases). This CDR3 has 15 residues. Per germline, CDR1 MNHEY and CDR2 SVGAGI. V dropped 4 bases and J dropped 2 bases, with 11 bases sitting between them. CDR3 sequence reads: CASSSQGSTNEKLFF. CDR3 bases: TGTGCCAGCAGTTCCCAGGGGTCGACTAATGAAAAACTGTTTTTT.

J is TRBJ2-7 and V is TRBV18; 7 bases are shared with TRBD2. The CDR3 has 15 residues. Germline V gene sequence: CDR1 KGHSH, CDR2 LQKENI. V was clipped by 3 bases and J by 5 bases; unmatched bases: 10. The CDR3 region has the DNA TGTGCCAGCTCACCGGGGGGGGGAGCGTTCGACGAGCAGTACTTC. It encodes CASSPGGGAFDEQYF.

The chain joins TRBV19 to TRBJ2-5; 8 nucleotides match TRBD2. The CDR3 extends over 16 amino acids. J lost 3 bases, V lost 4 bases, and 10 bases had no gene match. Germline CDR1 reads LNHDA; CDR2 reads SQIVND (reference sequence). In DNA, the CDR3 is TGTGCCAGTAGTAGGCTACCGGGACTAGGTGAAGAGACCCAGTACTTC. The encoded protein is CASSRLPGLGEETQYF.

The V gene is TRBV6-5, the J gene TRBJ2-5; 11 bases fit TRBD2. The length of the CDR3 is 15 residues. The V and J ends lost 6 bases and 1 base, in that order; junction bases with no gene match: 4. CDR1 MNHEY and CDR2 SVGAGI come from the germline V gene. This CDR3 is CASRSLAGGQETQYF. CDR3 bases: TGTGCCAGCAGGTCCCTAGCGGGGGGCCAAGAGACCCAGTACTTC.

This clone was recorded a few times. This chain connects TRBV7-2 to TRBJ2-3; D not resolved. Germline CDR1 is SGHTA and CDR2 is FQGNSA. Trimming took 6 bases from V and 0 from J, leaving 10 bases between them. This CDR3 contains 14 residues. The CDR3 DNA sequence: TGTGCCAGCAGTCCGCAGGCCAGCACAGATACGCAGTATTTT. Its protein is CASSPQASTDTQYF.

V usage is TRBV2 and J usage is TRBJ1-1, with D maybe TRBD1 (5 bases). This CDR3 is 13 amino acids long. Between the trimmed V and J ends, which lost 10 bases and 0 bases, there was a span of 12 bases. Germline-derived CDR1 and CDR2 are SNHLY and FYNNEI. The CDR3 spells CAKKGTMNTEAFF. Written as DNA, the CDR3 is TGTGCCAAAAAAGGGACTATGAACACTGAAGCTTTCTTT.